This T cell receptor (beta chain) was found in a study of CD8 T cells in ankylosing spondylitis. Broader study findings: Reports say disease-linked clones showed up significantly more in matched ankylosing spondylitis synovial fluid.

Of note for this clonotype: What it recognizes is unknown.

TCRdb analysed the 5' RACE reads with MiXCR anew, one entry per CDR3 protein. This table has some 52,000 distinct CDR3 sequences, 7.4% appearing once. This CDR3 has 16 residues. Between the trimmed V and J ends, which lost 1 base and 4 bases, there was a span of 16 bases. Germline assignment: CDR1 SGHTA and CDR2 FQGNSA. J is TRBJ1-1 and V is TRBV7-2, with D perhaps TRBD1 (6 bases). This clonotype was obtained from a female donor with ankylosing spondylitis or in good health (not recorded which). Sequencing was performed on blood, either unsorted or a sorted T cell fraction (not recorded which). CDR3 in amino acids: CASSLGGSGDSTEAFF. CDR3 nucleotides: TGTGCCAGCAGCTTAGGGGGGTCAGGGGATTCCACTGAAGCTTTCTTT. The variable domain in full, with the rest retrieved from reference TRBV7-2 and TRBJ1-1, is GAGVSQSPSNKVTEKGKDVELRCDPISGHTALYWYRQSLGQGLEFLIYFQGNSAPDKSGLPSDRFSAERTGGSVSTLTIQRTQQEDSAVYLCASSLGGSGDSTEAFFGQGTRLTVV.